This is a list of T cell receptor beta chains from one sample in a study of shared clonotypes between healthy human individuals. Profiling relied on immunoSEQ multiplex PCR, and the TCRdb table lists in-frame clones only, not all of them. The sample yields some 2 million clones, roughly 95% seen once. The sample was naive CD4+ T cells sorted from blood. Receptors originate from a man between 18 and 29 years old in good health. The CDR3 runs from the conserved cysteine through the conserved F or W. A D gene is named only where the DNA matches it firmly. Only part of the rows carry a size: once, few, many, or a class if the clone is expanded.

J gene: TRBJ2-7
D gene: -
V gene: TRBV5-1
clone size: -
CDR3 protein: CASSLAGGVSYEQYF
CDR3 DNA: TGCGCCAGCAGCTTGGCCGGCGGGGTCTCCTACGAGCAGTACTTC

J gene: TRBJ1-6
D gene: -
V gene: TRBV5-1
clone size: many
CDR3 protein: CASSSIRDSPLHF
CDR3 DNA: TGCGCCAGCAGCTCGATCCGGGATTCACCCCTCCACTTT

J gene: TRBJ1-2
D gene: -
V gene: TRBV25-1
clone size: -
CDR3 protein: CASSWTNYGYTF
CDR3 DNA: TGTGCCAGCTCTTGGACTAACTATGGCTACACCTTC

J gene: TRBJ2-6
D gene: -
V gene: TRBV4-2
clone size: -
CDR3 protein: CASSQELRLSGANVLTF
CDR3 DNA: TGTGCCAGCAGCCAAGAGTTGCGCCTCTCTGGGGCCAACGTCCTGACTTTC

J gene: TRBJ2-7
D gene: -
V gene: TRBV9
clone size: -
CDR3 protein: CASSKDERTYEQYF
CDR3 DNA: TGTGCCAGCAGCAAGGACGAAAGGACCTACGAGCAGTACTTC

J gene: TRBJ1-2
D gene: -
V gene: TRBV30
clone size: -
CDR3 protein: CAWNRAYGYTF
CDR3 DNA: TGTGCCTGGAACAGGGCTTATGGCTACACCTTC

J gene: TRBJ2-5
D gene: -
V gene: TRBV28
clone size: -
CDR3 protein: CASSHPSRGRWRETQYF
CDR3 DNA: TGTGCCAGCAGTCACCCCTCTCGGGGAAGGTGGCGGGAGACCCAGTACTTC

J gene: TRBJ2-3
D gene: -
V gene: TRBV12-1
clone size: few
CDR3 protein: CASSFGRPRGEDTQYF
CDR3 DNA: TGTGCCAGCAGCTTTGGCCGACCCAGGGGAGAGGATACGCAGTATTTT

J gene: TRBJ2-7
D gene: TRBD2
V gene: TRBV6-5
clone size: -
CDR3 protein: CASSFREGLYEQYF
CDR3 DNA: TGTGCCAGCAGTTTTCGGGAGGGTCTCTACGAGCAGTACTTC

J gene: TRBJ1-1
D gene: -
V gene: TRBV5-1
clone size: -
CDR3 protein: CASSLVEGNTEAFF
CDR3 DNA: TGCGCCAGCAGCTTGGTAGAGGGGAACACTGAAGCTTTCTTT

J gene: TRBJ2-4
D gene: -
V gene: TRBV7-9
clone size: -
CDR3 protein: CASSLGTPPKNIQYF
CDR3 DNA: TGTGCCAGCAGCTTAGGGACACCCCCCAAAAACATTCAGTACTTC

J gene: TRBJ2-1
D gene: -
V gene: TRBV18
clone size: once
CDR3 protein: CASSRRGAGKDNEQFF
CDR3 DNA: TGTGCCAGCTCACGGCGTGGGGCAGGGAAAGACAATGAGCAGTTCTTC

J gene: TRBJ1-6
D gene: -
V gene: TRBV6-4
clone size: -
CDR3 protein: CASSDEDNSPLHF
CDR3 DNA: TGTGCCAGCAGTGACGAGGATAATTCACCCCTCCACTTT

J gene: TRBJ2-5
D gene: -
V gene: TRBV10-3
clone size: -
CDR3 protein: CAIKSQETQYF
CDR3 DNA: TGTGCCATCAAGTCACAAGAGACCCAGTACTTC

J gene: TRBJ2-5
D gene: TRBD1
V gene: TRBV6-5
clone size: -
CDR3 protein: CASSRGQGLETQYF
CDR3 DNA: TGTGCCAGCAGCCGGGGACAGGGGTTAGAGACCCAGTACTTC

J gene: TRBJ2-1
D gene: -
V gene: TRBV20-1
clone size: -
CDR3 protein: CSTYFANEQFF
CDR3 DNA: TGCAGTACCTATTTTGCCAATGAGCAGTTCTTC

J gene: TRBJ2-7
D gene: -
V gene: TRBV19
clone size: -
CDR3 protein: CASSIDGNSASYEQYF
CDR3 DNA: TGTGCCAGTAGTATAGATGGCAACAGTGCCTCCTACGAGCAGTACTTC

J gene: TRBJ2-4
D gene: TRBD1
V gene: TRBV6-6
clone size: once
CDR3 protein: CASSPSGTAKNIQYF
CDR3 DNA: TGTGCCAGCAGCCCCTCCGGGACAGCGAAAAACATTCAGTACTTC

J gene: TRBJ1-3
D gene: -
V gene: TRBV20-1
clone size: -
CDR3 protein: CSASLGNTIYF
CDR3 DNA: TGCAGTGCTAGTTTGGGAAACACCATATATTTT

J gene: TRBJ2-3
D gene: -
V gene: TRBV4-3
clone size: -
CDR3 protein: CASSRDRTDTQYF
CDR3 DNA: TGCGCCAGCAGCCGGGACCGCACAGATACGCAGTATTTT

J gene: TRBJ2-3
D gene: TRBD2
V gene: TRBV10-1
clone size: -
CDR3 protein: CASSLAGGPGTQYF
CDR3 DNA: TGCGCCAGCAGTTTGGCGGGGGGCCCTGGTACGCAGTATTTT

J gene: TRBJ1-2
D gene: -
V gene: TRBV9
clone size: -
CDR3 protein: CASSAQTRDYTF
CDR3 DNA: TGTGCCAGCAGCGCACAAACTAGAGACTACACCTTC

J gene: TRBJ1-4
D gene: -
V gene: TRBV5-1
clone size: -
CDR3 protein: CASSPQAVYNEKLFF
CDR3 DNA: TGCGCCAGCAGCCCGCAGGCCGTCTATAATGAAAAACTGTTTTTT

J gene: TRBJ1-6
D gene: -
V gene: TRBV18
clone size: -
CDR3 protein: CASSPLSATGRANSPLHF
CDR3 DNA: TGTGCCAGCTCACCACTTAGTGCAACAGGGAGGGCTAATTCACCCCTCCACTTT

J gene: TRBJ2-5
D gene: TRBD1
V gene: TRBV11-3
clone size: -
CDR3 protein: CASSSALGTAEETQYF
CDR3 DNA: TGTGCCAGCAGCTCGGCCCTCGGGACAGCCGAAGAGACCCAGTACTTC

J gene: TRBJ2-1
D gene: -
V gene: TRBV7-8
clone size: -
CDR3 protein: CASSLGPYNEQFF
CDR3 DNA: TGTGCCAGCAGCCTAGGACCTTACAATGAGCAGTTCTTC

J gene: TRBJ1-1
D gene: TRBD1
V gene: TRBV7-7
clone size: once
CDR3 protein: CASSRDRGTEAFF
CDR3 DNA: TGTGCTAGCAGTAGGGACAGGGGTACTGAAGCTTTCTTT

J gene: TRBJ2-2
D gene: TRBD1
V gene: TRBV28
clone size: -
CDR3 protein: CASRPDRLLGTGELFF
CDR3 DNA: TGTGCCAGCAGACCGGACAGGCTTCTTGGGACCGGGGAGCTGTTTTTT

J gene: TRBJ2-2
D gene: -
V gene: TRBV5-1
clone size: -
CDR3 protein: CASSFDSTGELFF
CDR3 DNA: TGCGCCAGCAGCTTCGACAGCACCGGGGAGCTGTTTTTT

J gene: TRBJ2-3
D gene: -
V gene: TRBV25-1
clone size: -
CDR3 protein: CASSDKGRKADTQYF
CDR3 DNA: TGTGCCAGCAGTGATAAAGGGAGAAAGGCAGATACGCAGTATTTT

J gene: TRBJ2-2
D gene: TRBD1
V gene: TRBV10-1
clone size: -
CDR3 protein: CASSTGAGNTGELFF
CDR3 DNA: TGCGCCAGCAGTACAGGGGCAGGGAACACCGGGGAGCTGTTTTTT

J gene: TRBJ1-1
D gene: -
V gene: TRBV6-5
clone size: -
CDR3 protein: CASHSHGAEAFF
CDR3 DNA: TGTGCCAGCCACTCTCATGGGGCTGAAGCTTTCTTT

J gene: TRBJ1-4
D gene: -
V gene: TRBV5-6
clone size: -
CDR3 protein: CASSPDRSNEKLFF
CDR3 DNA: TGTGCCAGCAGCCCCGACAGGAGTAATGAAAAACTGTTTTTT